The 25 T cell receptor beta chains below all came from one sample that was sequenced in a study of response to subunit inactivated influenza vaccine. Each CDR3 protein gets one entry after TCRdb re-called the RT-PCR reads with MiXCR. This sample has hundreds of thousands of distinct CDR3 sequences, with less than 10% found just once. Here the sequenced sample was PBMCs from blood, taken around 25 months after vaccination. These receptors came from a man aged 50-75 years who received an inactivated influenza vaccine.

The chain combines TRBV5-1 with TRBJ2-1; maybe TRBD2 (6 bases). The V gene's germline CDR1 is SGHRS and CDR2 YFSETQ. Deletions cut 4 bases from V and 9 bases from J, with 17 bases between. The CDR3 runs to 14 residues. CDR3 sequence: CASSPGEANGEQFF. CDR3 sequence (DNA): TGCGCCAGCAGCCCGGGAGAGGCAAACGGTGAGCAGTTCTTC.

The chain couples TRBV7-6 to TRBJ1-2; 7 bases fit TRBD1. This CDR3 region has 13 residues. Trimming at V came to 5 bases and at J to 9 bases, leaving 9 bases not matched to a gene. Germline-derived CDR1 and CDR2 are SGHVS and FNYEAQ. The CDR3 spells CASSLRQGGSYTF. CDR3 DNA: TGTGCCAGCAGCCTCAGACAGGGTGGGAGCTACACCTTC.

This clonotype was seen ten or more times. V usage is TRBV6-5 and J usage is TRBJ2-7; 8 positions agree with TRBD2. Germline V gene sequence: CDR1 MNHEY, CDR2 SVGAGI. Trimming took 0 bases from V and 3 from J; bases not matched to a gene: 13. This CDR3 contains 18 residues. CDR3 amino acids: CASSYSSWLREANYEQYF. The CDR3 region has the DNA TGTGCCAGCAGTTACTCGAGCTGGTTGCGGGAGGCCAACTACGAGCAGTACTTC.

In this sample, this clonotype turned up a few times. The CDR3 spells CAWSVGQGERYTF. DNA of the CDR3: TGTGCCTGGAGTGTTGGGCAGGGGGAACGCTACACCTTC. This chain joins TRBV30 and TRBJ1-2; TRBD1 agrees at 7 bases. The CDR3 contains 13 residues. V dropped 0 bases and J dropped 9; count of bases not matched to a gene: 7. CDR1 is GTSNPN, CDR2 SVGIG, per germline (reference sequence).

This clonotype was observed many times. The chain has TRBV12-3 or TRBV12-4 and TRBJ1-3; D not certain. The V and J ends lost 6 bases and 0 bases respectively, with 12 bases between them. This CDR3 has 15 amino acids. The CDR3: CASSAGLSSGNTIYF. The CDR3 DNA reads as TGTGCCAGCAGCGCCGGACTCTCCTCTGGAAACACCATATATTTT.

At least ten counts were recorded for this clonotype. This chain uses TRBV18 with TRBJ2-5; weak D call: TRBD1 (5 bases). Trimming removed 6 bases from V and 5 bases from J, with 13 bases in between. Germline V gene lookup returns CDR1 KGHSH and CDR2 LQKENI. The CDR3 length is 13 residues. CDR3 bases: TGTGCCAGCTCCCCTTGGGGCTTCGAGACCCAGTACTTC. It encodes CASSPWGFETQYF.

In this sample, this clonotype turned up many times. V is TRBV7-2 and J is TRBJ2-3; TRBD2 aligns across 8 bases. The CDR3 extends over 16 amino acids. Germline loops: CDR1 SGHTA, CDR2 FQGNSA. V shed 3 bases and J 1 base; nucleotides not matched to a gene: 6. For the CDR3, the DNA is TGTGCCAGCAGCTTCCGGGGGGGCCGGGGCACAGATACGCAGTATTTT. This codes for CASSFRGGRGTDTQYF.

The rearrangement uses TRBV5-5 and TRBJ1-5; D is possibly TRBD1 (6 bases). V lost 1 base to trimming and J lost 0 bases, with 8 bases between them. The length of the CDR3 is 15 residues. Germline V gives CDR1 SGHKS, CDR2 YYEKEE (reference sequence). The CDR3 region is CASSLRTVSNQPQHF. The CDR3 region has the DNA TGTGCCAGCAGCTTGCGGACAGTTAGCAATCAGCCCCAGCATTTT.

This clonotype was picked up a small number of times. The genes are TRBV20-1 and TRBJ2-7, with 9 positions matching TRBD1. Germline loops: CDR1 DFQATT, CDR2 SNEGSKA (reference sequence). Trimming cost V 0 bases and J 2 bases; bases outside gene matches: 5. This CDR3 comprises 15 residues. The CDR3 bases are TGCAGTGCTAGAGATCTAAGGACAGGGGCCTACGAGCAGTACTTC. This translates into CSARDLRTGAYEQYF.

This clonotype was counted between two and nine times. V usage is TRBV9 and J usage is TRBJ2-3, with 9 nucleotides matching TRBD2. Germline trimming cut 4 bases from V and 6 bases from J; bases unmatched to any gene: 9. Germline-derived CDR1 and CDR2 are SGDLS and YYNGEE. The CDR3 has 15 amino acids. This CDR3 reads CASSPSPREGDTQYF. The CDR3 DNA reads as TGTGCCAGCAGCCCCTCGCCGCGGGAGGGTGATACGCAGTATTTT.

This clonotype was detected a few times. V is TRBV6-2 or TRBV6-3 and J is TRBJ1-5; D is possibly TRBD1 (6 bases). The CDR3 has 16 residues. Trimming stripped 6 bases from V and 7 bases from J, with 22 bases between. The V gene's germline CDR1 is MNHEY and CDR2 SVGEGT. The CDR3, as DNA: TGTGCCAGCAGATCCGGGGGGGCGGGAAAGAGCCAGCCCCAGCATTTT. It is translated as CASRSGGAGKSQPQHF.

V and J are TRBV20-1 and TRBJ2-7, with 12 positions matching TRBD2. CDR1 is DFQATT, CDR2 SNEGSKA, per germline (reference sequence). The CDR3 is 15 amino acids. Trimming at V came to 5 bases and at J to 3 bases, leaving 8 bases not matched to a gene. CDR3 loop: CSAPKRLAGVYEQYF. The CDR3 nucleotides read TGCAGTGCTCCGAAGCGACTAGCGGGAGTCTACGAGCAGTACTTC.

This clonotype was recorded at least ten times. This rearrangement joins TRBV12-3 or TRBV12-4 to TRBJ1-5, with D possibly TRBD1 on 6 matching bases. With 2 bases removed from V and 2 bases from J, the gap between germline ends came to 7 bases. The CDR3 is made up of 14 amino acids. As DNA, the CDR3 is TGTGCCAGCAGTTTAAGACAGGGCAATCAGCCCCAGCATTTT. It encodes CASSLRQGNQPQHF.

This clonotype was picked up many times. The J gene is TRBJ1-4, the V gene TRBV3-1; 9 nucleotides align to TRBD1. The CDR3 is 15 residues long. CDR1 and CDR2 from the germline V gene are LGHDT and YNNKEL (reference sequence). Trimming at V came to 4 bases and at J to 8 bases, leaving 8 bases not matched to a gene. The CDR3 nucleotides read TGTGCCAGCAGCCTTGGACAGGGGAACGGCGAAAAACTGTTTTTT. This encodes CASSLGQGNGEKLFF.

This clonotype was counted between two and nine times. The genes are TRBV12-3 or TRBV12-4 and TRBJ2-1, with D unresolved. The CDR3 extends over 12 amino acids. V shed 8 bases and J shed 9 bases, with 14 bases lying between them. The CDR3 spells CASLNTAVEQFF. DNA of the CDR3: TGTGCCAGCCTCAATACGGCCGTTGAGCAGTTCTTC.

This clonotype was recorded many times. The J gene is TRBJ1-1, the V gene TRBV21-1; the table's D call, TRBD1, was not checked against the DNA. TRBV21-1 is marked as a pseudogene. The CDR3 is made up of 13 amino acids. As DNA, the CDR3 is TGTGCCAGCAGGACAGAAACTAACACTGAAGCTTTCTTT. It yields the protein CASRTETNTEAFF.

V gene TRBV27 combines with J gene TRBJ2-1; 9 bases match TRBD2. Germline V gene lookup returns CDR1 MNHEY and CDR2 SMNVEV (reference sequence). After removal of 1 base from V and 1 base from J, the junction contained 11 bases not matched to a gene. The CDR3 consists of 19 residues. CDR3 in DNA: TGTGCCAGCAGTTTATTATCCATAGCTAGCGGGGTTTCCTACAATGAGCAGTTCTTC. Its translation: CASSLLSIASGVSYNEQFF.

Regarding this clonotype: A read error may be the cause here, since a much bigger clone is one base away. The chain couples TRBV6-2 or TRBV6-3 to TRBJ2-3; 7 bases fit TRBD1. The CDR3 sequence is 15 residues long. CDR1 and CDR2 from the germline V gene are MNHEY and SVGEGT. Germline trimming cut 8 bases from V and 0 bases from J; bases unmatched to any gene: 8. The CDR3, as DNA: TGTGCCAGCGGCACCGGGACAGCGAGCACAGATACGCAGTATTTT. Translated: CASGTGTASTDTQYF.

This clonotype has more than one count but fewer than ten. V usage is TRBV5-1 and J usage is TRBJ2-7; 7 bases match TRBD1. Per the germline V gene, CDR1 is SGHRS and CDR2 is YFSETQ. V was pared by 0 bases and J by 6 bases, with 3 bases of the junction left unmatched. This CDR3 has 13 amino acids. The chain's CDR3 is CASSLEGAGEQYF. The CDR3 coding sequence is TGCGCCAGCAGCTTGGAGGGGGCAGGCGAGCAGTACTTC.

Here the CDR3 DNA reads TGTGCCAGCAAAGCCGGGTGGGTGGCGGGCTCCTACAATGAGCAGTTCTTC. This gives the protein CASKAGWVAGSYNEQFF. The gene calls are TRBV25-1 and TRBJ2-1, with a possible D match to TRBD2 (5 bases). Between the trimmed V and J ends, which lost 7 bases and 0 bases, there was a span of 19 bases. This CDR3 comprises 17 residues. Per the germline V gene, CDR1 is MGHDK and CDR2 is SYGVNS. The full variable domain, completed using reference TRBV25-1 and TRBJ2-1, is EADIYQTPRYLVIGTGKKITLECSQTMGHDKMYWYQQDPGMELHLIHYSYGVNSTEKGDLSSESTVSRIRTEHFPLTLESARPSHTSQYLCASKAGWVAGSYNEQFFGPGTRLTVL.

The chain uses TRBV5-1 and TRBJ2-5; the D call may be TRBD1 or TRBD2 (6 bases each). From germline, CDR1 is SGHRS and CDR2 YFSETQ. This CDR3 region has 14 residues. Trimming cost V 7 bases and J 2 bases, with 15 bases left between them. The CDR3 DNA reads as TGCGCCAGCGCCCCCGGCGGGACACAAGAGACCCAGTACTTC. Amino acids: CASAPGGTQETQYF.

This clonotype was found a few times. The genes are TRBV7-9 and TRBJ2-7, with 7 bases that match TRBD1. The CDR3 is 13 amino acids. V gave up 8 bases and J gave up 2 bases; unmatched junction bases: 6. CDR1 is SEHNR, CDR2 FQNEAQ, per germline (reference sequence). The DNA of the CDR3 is TGTGCCAGCGCTGGGGACAGCCCCTACGAGCAGTACTTC. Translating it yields CASAGDSPYEQYF.

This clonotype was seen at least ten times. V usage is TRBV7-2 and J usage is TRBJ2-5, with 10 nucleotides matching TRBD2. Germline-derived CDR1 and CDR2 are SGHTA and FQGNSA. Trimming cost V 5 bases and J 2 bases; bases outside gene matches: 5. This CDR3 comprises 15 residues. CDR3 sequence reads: CASSTSSGSQETQYF. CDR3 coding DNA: TGTGCCAGCAGCACTTCTAGCGGGAGTCAAGAGACCCAGTACTTC. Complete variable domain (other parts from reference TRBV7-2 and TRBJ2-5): GAGVSQSPSNKVTEKGKDVELRCDPISGHTALYWYRQSLGQGLEFLIYFQGNSAPDKSGLPSDRFSAERTGGSVSTLTIQRTQQEDSAVYLCASSTSSGSQETQYFGPGTRLLVL.

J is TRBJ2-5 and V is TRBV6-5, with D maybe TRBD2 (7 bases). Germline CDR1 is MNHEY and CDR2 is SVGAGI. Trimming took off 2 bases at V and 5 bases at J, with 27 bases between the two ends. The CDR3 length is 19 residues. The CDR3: CASSYAPPRLRGGAETQYF. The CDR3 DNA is TGTGCCAGCAGTTACGCTCCACCCCGATTACGCGGGGGCGCGGAGACCCAGTACTTC.

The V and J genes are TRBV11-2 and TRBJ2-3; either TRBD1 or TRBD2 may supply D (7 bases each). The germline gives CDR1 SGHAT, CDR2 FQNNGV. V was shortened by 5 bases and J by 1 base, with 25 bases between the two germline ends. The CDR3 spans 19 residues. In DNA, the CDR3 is TGTGCCAGCAGCATGGGGGGGTACAGGGGAATCTCTGGCACAGATACGCAGTATTTT. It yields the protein CASSMGGYRGISGTDTQYF.